A selection of T cell receptor beta chains follows, all from one sample in a study of TIL therapy for anti-PD-1-resistant metastatic lung cancer. Some clones are missing from TCRdb's copy, which holds only in-frame ones; the method was immunoSEQ multiplex PCR. The table includes about 50,000 clones, roughly 85% detected once. This specimen consisted of blood, obtained at baseline. The receptors come from a woman between 30 and 80 years old with non-small cell lung cancer. Both conserved end residues are part of each CDR3. A D gene is named only where the DNA matches it firmly. Size values are once, few and many counts, or a class for expanded clones, and some rows have none.

d_call: .; clone_size: once; v_call: TRBV15; j_call: TRBJ2-1; cdr3_nt: TGTGCCACCAGCAGCTCACGGTGGCTGGGTGAGCAGTTCTTC; cdr3_aa: CATSSSRWLGEQFF
d_call: .; clone_size: .; v_call: TRBV5-1; j_call: TRBJ2-5; cdr3_nt: TGCGCCAGCAGCCTATGGGGCCAGTACCAAGAGACCCAGTACTTC; cdr3_aa: CASSLWGQYQETQYF
d_call: .; clone_size: .; v_call: TRBV11-2; j_call: TRBJ2-1; cdr3_nt: TGTGCCAGCAGCCGGGACGTGTATAACAATGAGCAGTTCTTC; cdr3_aa: CASSRDVYNNEQFF
d_call: TRBD2; clone_size: .; v_call: TRBV4-2; j_call: TRBJ2-3; cdr3_nt: TGTGCCAGCAGTAAAACGACTAGCGGGGGATTAGGTACGCAGTATTTT; cdr3_aa: CASSKTTSGGLGTQYF
d_call: TRBD2; clone_size: .; v_call: TRBV2; j_call: TRBJ2-5; cdr3_nt: TGTGCCAACCAGACTAGCGGGGGCTTTGCGGCCCAGTACTTC; cdr3_aa: CANQTSGGFAAQYF
d_call: .; clone_size: .; v_call: TRBV7-6; j_call: TRBJ2-5; cdr3_nt: TGTGCCAGCAGCTTAGCACAGCAAGAGACCCAGTACTTC; cdr3_aa: CASSLAQQETQYF
d_call: TRBD1; clone_size: .; v_call: TRBV19; j_call: TRBJ1-6; cdr3_nt: TGTGCCAGTAGTATAGCGACAGGGTGGAATTCACCCCTCCACTTT; cdr3_aa: CASSIATGWNSPLHF
d_call: TRBD2; clone_size: .; v_call: TRBV27; j_call: TRBJ2-3; cdr3_nt: TGTGCCAGCAGTTTGGAGCGGGGGCCGGGCACAGATACGCAGTATTTT; cdr3_aa: CASSLERGPGTDTQYF
d_call: .; clone_size: few; v_call: TRBV5-1; j_call: TRBJ1-1; cdr3_nt: TGCGCCAGCAGCTTGGGTACTGAAGCTTTCTTT; cdr3_aa: CASSLGTEAFF
d_call: .; clone_size: .; v_call: TRBV7-9; j_call: TRBJ1-2; cdr3_nt: TGTGCCAGCAGCTTAATGGGCTATAACTATGGCTACACCTTC; cdr3_aa: CASSLMGYNYGYTF
d_call: TRBD1; clone_size: few; v_call: TRBV30; j_call: TRBJ2-7; cdr3_nt: TGTGCCGGGTCCCAGGGGGATACCTACGAGCAGTACTTC; cdr3_aa: CAGSQGDTYEQYF
d_call: .; clone_size: .; v_call: TRBV11-1; j_call: TRBJ2-5; cdr3_nt: TGTGCCAGCAGCTTAGCGGACGGGGAGGCCGGAGGGGAGACCCAGTACTTC; cdr3_aa: CASSLADGEAGGETQYF
d_call: .; clone_size: once; v_call: TRBV6-1; j_call: TRBJ1-2; cdr3_nt: TGTGCCAGCACCGGCCGAGATGGCTACACCTTC; cdr3_aa: CASTGRDGYTF
d_call: .; clone_size: few; v_call: TRBV30; j_call: TRBJ1-6; cdr3_nt: TGTGCCTGGAGTGATTCGGGGTTTGTCCTCCACTTT; cdr3_aa: CAWSDSGFVLHF
d_call: TRBD1; clone_size: .; v_call: TRBV5-1; j_call: TRBJ2-7; cdr3_nt: TGCGCCAGCAGCTTGGGGACAGGGGGCGAGCAGTACTTC; cdr3_aa: CASSLGTGGEQYF
d_call: .; clone_size: .; v_call: TRBV2; j_call: TRBJ1-1; cdr3_nt: TGTGCCAGCAGTGGTCAGGGGAACACTGAAGCTTTCTTT; cdr3_aa: CASSGQGNTEAFF